The present T cell receptor beta chain was sequenced within a study of vaccination effects on CD4 cells after COVID-19. Whole-study context: ViraFEST expansion of antigen-specific CD4+ T cells with viral peptide pools preceded sequencing. Study-wide results and caveats: Few convalescent patients, and no early post-infection timepoints, were available to the study.

The table came from immunoSEQ multiplex PCR; TCRdb's copy has only in-frame clones and leaves some out. This table has 65,000 to 90,000 clones, 73% appearing once. Germline V gives CDR1 MRHNA, CDR2 SNTAGT. The V gene lost 7 bases and the J gene lost 3 bases, with 10 bases spanning the gap. The CDR3 runs to 14 residues. CD4+ T cells were isolated after around 10 days of culture. All study participants received two doses of BNT162b2 or mRNA-1273 vaccine. Turning to this clone: Its antigen remains unknown.

The starting material was CD4+ T cells from PBMCs cultured without peptide, obtained after COVID-19 vaccination. The source of this sequence is a human donor who received a COVID-19 vaccine. This chain links TRBV6-4 with TRBJ2-6; D not resolved. DNA of the CDR3: TGTGCCAGCACCCCGTCGGGTGGGGCCAACGTCCTGACTTTC. It yields the protein CASTPSGGANVLTF.